The 20 T cell receptor beta chains below all came from one sample that was sequenced in a study of blood T cell repertoires in COVID-19 (dated by TCRdb to 2020 to 2022). The library was prepared using the immunoSEQ multiplex PCR assay. Not all clones reach the TCRdb copy of this immuneACCESS table, which keeps in-frame sequences only. Checked studies attribute under half of the gap to unresolved V genes and leave the rest unexplained. In all, the sample holds more than 85,000 clones, and about 79% of those were seen once. The top ten clones comprise 7.9% of the sample. Sequencing used peripheral blood. Source of these receptors: a woman of 80 years or more with active or convalescent COVID-19.

This chain uses TRBV19 with TRBJ2-7; D is undetermined. The CDR3 consists of 14 residues. Germline CDR1 is LNHDA and CDR2 is SQIVND (reference sequence). V shed 4 bases and J shed 7 bases, with 17 bases lying between them. This chain's CDR3 is CASSRLGLTTEQYF. CDR3 nucleotide sequence: TGTGCCAGTAGTAGGCTAGGATTAACCACGGAGCAGTACTTC.

J is TRBJ2-5 and V is TRBV7-2, with unresolved D. Germline CDR1 and CDR2: SGHTA and FQGNSA. The CDR3 spans 14 residues. V was cut by 0 bases and J by 2 bases, with 7 bases left in between. The CDR3 loop is CASSLAQNQETQYF. The CDR3 DNA follows: TGTGCCAGCAGCTTAGCGCAGAATCAAGAGACCCAGTACTTC. The variable domain in full, completed from reference TRBV7-2 and TRBJ2-5, reads GAGVSQSPSNKVTEKGKDVELRCDPISGHTALYWYRQSLGQGLEFLIYFQGNSAPDKSGLPSDRFSAERTGGSVSTLTIQRTQQEDSAVYLCASSLAQNQETQYFGPGTRLLVL.

CDR3 loop: CASSHLNTEAFF. CDR3 nucleotide sequence: TGTGCCAGCAGCCACTTGAACACTGAAGCTTTCTTT. This sequence joins TRBV14 and TRBJ1-1; no definite D call. The CDR3 consists of 12 residues. Germline lookup yields CDR1 SGHDN and CDR2 FVKESK. V gave up 3 bases and J gave up 0 bases, with 2 bases separating them.

This clone was found once. The rearrangement uses TRBV19 and TRBJ2-1, with 9 bases lining up with TRBD1. V shed 3 bases and J 9 bases; nucleotides not matched to a gene: 15. This CDR3 has 17 residues. Germline loops: CDR1 LNHDA, CDR2 SQIVND (reference sequence). CDR3 amino acids: CASSIRDRVSGQSEQFF. In DNA form, the CDR3 reads TGTGCCAGTAGTATTAGGGACAGGGTTTCTGGTCAAAGTGAGCAGTTCTTC.

The rearrangement joins TRBV30 to TRBJ1-4, with 7 bases aligning to TRBD1. CDR3 length: 14 amino acids. CDR1 and CDR2 (germline): GTSNPN, SVGIG (reference sequence). V shed 4 bases, J shed 7 bases, and the junction held 9 bases outside the gene matches. DNA for the CDR3: TGTGCCTGGACCTCTGGACAGGCACCTGAAAAACTGTTTTTT. Residues: CAWTSGQAPEKLFF.

V is TRBV15 and J is TRBJ2-2, with D perhaps matching TRBD2 (5 bases). Germline values: CDR1 LNHNV, CDR2 YYDKDF (reference sequence). V lost 5 bases to trimming and J lost 3 bases, with 10 bases between them. CDR3 size: 14 residues. The CDR3 bases are TGTGCCACCAGCGCGACGAGGGACACCGGGGAGCTGTTTTTT. Amino acid sequence: CATSATRDTGELFF.

The chain recombines TRBV7-3 with TRBJ1-1; 7 nucleotides match TRBD1. The CDR3 is 15 amino acids. V trimming: 4 bases; J trimming: 4 bases; junction bases outside the gene matches: 9. Germline assignment: CDR1 SGHTA and CDR2 FQGTGA. The chain's CDR3 is CASSSSGTGVTEAFF. The CDR3 DNA is TGTGCCAGCAGCTCATCGGGTACAGGGGTCACTGAAGCTTTCTTT.

Only a few counts were recorded for this clone. The rearrangement joins TRBV3-1 (or the pseudogene TRBV3-2) to TRBJ2-2, with TRBD2 matching 8 bases. Germline V lookup: CDR1 LGHDT, CDR2 YNNKEL (reference sequence). The CDR3 is 13 amino acids. Trimming at V came to 7 bases and at J to 6 bases, leaving 4 bases not matched to a gene. This CDR3 is CASTPGGSGELFF. CDR3 bases: TGTGCCAGCACCCCGGGGGGGTCCGGGGAGCTGTTTTTT.

The V gene is TRBV5-1, the J gene TRBJ2-3, with a possible D match to TRBD2 (6 bases). Per germline, CDR1 SGHRS and CDR2 YFSETQ. V was pared by 1 base and J by 6 bases, with 15 bases between. The CDR3 totals 15 residues. The CDR3 sequence is CASSLSGDTPDTQYF. In nucleotides, the CDR3 is TGCGCCAGCAGCTTGTCGGGGGATACGCCGGATACGCAGTATTTT.

J is TRBJ2-6 and V is TRBV18; TRBD2 matches 7 bases. Germline V gene data show CDR1 as KGHSH and CDR2 as LQKENI. The CDR3 is 15 residues long. Losses at the gene ends were 0 bases for V and 9 bases for J; bases not matched to a gene: 5. The CDR3 reads CASSPPGREGNVLTF. The CDR3 nucleotides are TGTGCCAGCTCACCACCGGGCAGGGAGGGCAACGTCCTGACTTTC.

The rearrangement joins TRBV15 to TRBJ1-3; 8 nucleotides align to TRBD1. This CDR3 is built from 13 residues. J lost 8 bases, V lost 1 base, and 1 base had no gene match. Germline CDR1 and CDR2: LNHNV and YYDKDF (reference sequence). The CDR3 sequence: CATSRVQGDTIYF. The CDR3 DNA reads as TGTGCCACCAGCAGAGTACAGGGGGACACCATATATTTT.

The V call is TRBV28, the J call TRBJ1-2, with D uncertain. CDR1 and CDR2 (germline): MDHEN, SYDVKM. The CDR3 sequence is 13 residues long. V dropped 2 bases and J dropped 4 bases, with 8 bases sitting between them. CDR3 region: CASSLLAAYGYTF. The CDR3 DNA reads as TGTGCCAGCAGTTTACTGGCGGCCTATGGCTACACCTTC.

The chain recombines TRBV12-3 or TRBV12-4 with TRBJ2-1; D is possibly TRBD1 (5 bases). The CDR3 contains 11 residues. V was trimmed by 1 base and J by 14 bases, leaving 9 bases between them. CDR3 amino acids: CASSLEGLKFF. The CDR3 DNA is TGTGCCAGCAGTTTAGAGGGGCTTAAGTTCTTC.

This rearrangement joins TRBV28 to TRBJ1-5; maybe TRBD1 (5 bases). Trimming pared 3 bases from V and 0 bases from J, leaving 9 bases between. The CDR3 length is 15 residues. CDR1 is MDHEN, CDR2 SYDVKM, per germline. The CDR3 region has the DNA TGTGCCAGCAGTTTCCCAGGGATTAGCAATCAGCCCCAGCATTTT. This encodes CASSFPGISNQPQHF.

The V gene is TRBV28, the J gene TRBJ2-7; D gene uncertain. Germline V gene data show CDR1 as MDHEN and CDR2 as SYDVKM. The CDR3 has 14 amino acids. Trimming shortened V by 6 bases and J by 1 base, and 13 bases separated the two germline ends. DNA for the CDR3: TGTGCCAGCAGGCCCATTGGCAGTTCCTACGAGCAGTACTTC. The encoded protein is CASRPIGSSYEQYF.

The chain links TRBV20-1 to TRBJ2-3; no firm D call. Deletions cut 3 bases from V and 4 bases from J, with 11 bases between. This CDR3 contains 13 residues. Germline CDR1 reads DFQATT; CDR2 reads SNEGSKA (reference sequence). Here the CDR3 reads CSASRLAADTQYF. The CDR3 DNA sequence: TGCAGTGCTAGTCGACTCGCGGCAGATACGCAGTATTTT.

The V and J genes are TRBV5-1 and TRBJ2-5; no firm D call. The V end was cut by 5 bases, the J end by 5 bases, with 7 bases between. The CDR3 sequence is 11 residues long. CDR1 is SGHRS and CDR2 is YFSETQ in the germline V gene. CDR3 residues: CASSRRETQYF. The CDR3 bases are TGCGCCAGCAGTCGTCGGGAGACCCAGTACTTC.

This sequence joins TRBV18 and TRBJ2-3, with TRBD1 as a possible D gene (5 bases). V was pared by 5 bases and J by 6 bases, with 18 bases between. In germline, CDR1 is KGHSH, CDR2 LQKENI. The CDR3 runs to 15 residues. The CDR3 sequence: CASSRTLPGPDTQYF. CDR3 nucleotide sequence: TGTGCCAGCTCAAGGACACTACCCGGGCCCGATACGCAGTATTTT.

The count of this clone is one. This rearrangement joins TRBV30 to TRBJ2-5; D is uncertain. The CDR3 contains 12 residues. V lost 1 base to trimming and J lost 1 base, with 4 bases between them. Germline values: CDR1 GTSNPN, CDR2 SVGIG (reference sequence). The CDR3 DNA reads as TGTGCCTGGAGTGGCGGCCAAGAGACCCAGTACTTC. Protein sequence: CAWSGGQETQYF. The full variable domain, rest sourced from reference TRBV30 and TRBJ2-5, is SQTIHQWPATLVQPVGSPLSLECTVEGTSNPNLYWYRQAAGRGLQLLFYSVGIGQISSEVPQNLSASRPQDRQFILSSKKLLLSDSGFYLCAWSGGQETQYFGPGTRLLVL.

The chain uses TRBV14 and TRBJ2-7; the D gene is possibly TRBD1 (6 bases). Germline V CDR1 and CDR2: SGHDN, FVKESK. CDR3 size: 13 residues. The V end was cut by 5 bases, the J end by 2 bases, with 10 bases between. The CDR3 loop is CASSSGTPYEQYF. Here the CDR3 DNA reads TGTGCCAGCAGCTCCGGGACACCCTACGAGCAGTACTTC.